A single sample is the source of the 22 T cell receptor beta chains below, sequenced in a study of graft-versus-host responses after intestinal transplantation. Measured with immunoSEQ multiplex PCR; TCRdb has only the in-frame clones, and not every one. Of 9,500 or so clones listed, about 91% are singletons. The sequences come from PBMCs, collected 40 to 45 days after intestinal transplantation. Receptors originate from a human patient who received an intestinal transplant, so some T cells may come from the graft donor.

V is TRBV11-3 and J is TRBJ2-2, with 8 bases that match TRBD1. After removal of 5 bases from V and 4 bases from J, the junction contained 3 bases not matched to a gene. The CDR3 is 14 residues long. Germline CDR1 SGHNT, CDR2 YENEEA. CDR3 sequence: CASSPGGGTGELFF. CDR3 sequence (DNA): TGTGCCAGCAGCCCAGGGGGCGGCACCGGGGAGCTGTTTTTT.

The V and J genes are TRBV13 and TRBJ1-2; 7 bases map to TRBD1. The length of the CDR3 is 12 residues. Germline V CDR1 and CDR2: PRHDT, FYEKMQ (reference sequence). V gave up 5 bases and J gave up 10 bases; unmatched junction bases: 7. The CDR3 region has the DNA TGTGCCAGCAGCGCCGGGACAGTAAACTACACCTTC. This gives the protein CASSAGTVNYTF.

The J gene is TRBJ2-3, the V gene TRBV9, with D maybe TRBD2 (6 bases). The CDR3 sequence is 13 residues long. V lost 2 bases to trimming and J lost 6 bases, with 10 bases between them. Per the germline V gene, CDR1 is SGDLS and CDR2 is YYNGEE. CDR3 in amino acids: CASSVPGVDTQYF. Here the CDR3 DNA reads TGTGCCAGCAGCGTCCCGGGAGTCGATACGCAGTATTTT.

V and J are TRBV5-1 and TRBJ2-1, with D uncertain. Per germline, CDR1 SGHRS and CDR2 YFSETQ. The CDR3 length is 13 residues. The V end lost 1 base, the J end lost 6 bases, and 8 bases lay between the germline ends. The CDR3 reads CASSLSDVNEQFF. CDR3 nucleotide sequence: TGCGCCAGCAGCTTGAGCGATGTCAATGAGCAGTTCTTC. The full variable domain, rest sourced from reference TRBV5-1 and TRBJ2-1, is KAGVTQTPRYLIKTRGQQVTLSCSPISGHRSVSWYQQTPGQGLQFLFEYFSETQRNKGNFPGRFSGRQFSNSRSEMNVSTLELGDSALYLCASSLSDVNEQFFGPGTRLTVL.

In DNA, the CDR3 is TGCGCCAGCAGCCAAGTGGGACAGAGAATGTCGAACACTGAAGCTTTCTTT. It yields the protein CASSQVGQRMSNTEAFF. The chain employs TRBV4-1 and TRBJ1-1; 7 bases match TRBD1. The CDR3 sequence is 17 residues long. The germline V gene has CDR1 MGHRA and CDR2 YSYEKL. The V segment lost 1 base and the J segment 1 base; nucleotides outside the gene matches: 9.

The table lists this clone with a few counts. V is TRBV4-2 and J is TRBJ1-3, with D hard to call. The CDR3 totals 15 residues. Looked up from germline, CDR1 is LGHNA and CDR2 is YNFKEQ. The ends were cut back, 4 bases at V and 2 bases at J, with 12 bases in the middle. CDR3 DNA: TGTGCCAGCAGCCCGGCGTGGGCTGCTGGAAACACCATATATTTT. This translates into CASSPAWAAGNTIYF.

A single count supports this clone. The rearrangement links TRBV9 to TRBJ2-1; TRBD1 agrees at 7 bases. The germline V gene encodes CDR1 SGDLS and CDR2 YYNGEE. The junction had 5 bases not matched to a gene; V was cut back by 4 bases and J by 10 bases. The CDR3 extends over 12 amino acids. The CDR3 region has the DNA TGTGCCAGCAGCACCCGGACAGGCGAGCAGTTCTTC. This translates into CASSTRTGEQFF.

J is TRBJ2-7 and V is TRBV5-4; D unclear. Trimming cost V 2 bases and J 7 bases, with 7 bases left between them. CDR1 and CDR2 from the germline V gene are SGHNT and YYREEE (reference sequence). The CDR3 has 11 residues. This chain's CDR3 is CASSFLGEQYF. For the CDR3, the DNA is TGTGCCAGCAGCTTTCTGGGTGAGCAGTACTTC.

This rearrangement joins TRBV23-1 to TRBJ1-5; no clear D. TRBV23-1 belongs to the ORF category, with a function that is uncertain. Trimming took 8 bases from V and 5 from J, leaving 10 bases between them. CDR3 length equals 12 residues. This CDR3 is CASRRGDQPQHF. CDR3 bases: TGCGCCAGCCGTCGGGGAGATCAGCCCCAGCATTTT.

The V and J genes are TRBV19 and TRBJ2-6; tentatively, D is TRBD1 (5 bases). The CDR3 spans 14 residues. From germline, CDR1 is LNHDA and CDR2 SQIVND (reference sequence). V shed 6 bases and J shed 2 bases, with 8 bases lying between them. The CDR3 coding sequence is TGTGCCAGTAGACCGACAGCTGGGGCCAACGTCCTGACTTTC. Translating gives CASRPTAGANVLTF.

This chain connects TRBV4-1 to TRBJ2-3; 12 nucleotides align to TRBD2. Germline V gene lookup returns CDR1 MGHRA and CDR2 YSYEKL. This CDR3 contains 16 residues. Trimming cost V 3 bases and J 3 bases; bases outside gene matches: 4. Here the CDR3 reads CASSHGLAGWTDTQYF. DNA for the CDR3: TGCGCCAGCAGCCACGGACTAGCGGGGTGGACAGATACGCAGTATTTT.

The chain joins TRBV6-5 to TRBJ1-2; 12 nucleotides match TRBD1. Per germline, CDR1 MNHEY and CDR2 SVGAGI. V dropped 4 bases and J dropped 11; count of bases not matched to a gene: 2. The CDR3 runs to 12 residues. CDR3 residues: CASSWGQGAYTF. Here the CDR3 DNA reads TGTGCCAGCAGTTGGGGACAGGGGGCGTACACCTTC.

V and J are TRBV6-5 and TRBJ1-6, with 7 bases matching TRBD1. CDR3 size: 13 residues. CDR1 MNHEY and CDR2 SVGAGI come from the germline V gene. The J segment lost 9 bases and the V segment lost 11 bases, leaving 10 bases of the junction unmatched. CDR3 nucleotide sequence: TGTGCCGGAAACCGACAGGGTGGTTCACCCCTCCACTTT. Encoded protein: CAGNRQGGSPLHF.

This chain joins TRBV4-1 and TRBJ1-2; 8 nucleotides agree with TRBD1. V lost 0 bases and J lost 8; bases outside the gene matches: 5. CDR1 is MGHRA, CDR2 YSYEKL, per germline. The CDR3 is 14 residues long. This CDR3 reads CASSQDARGRGYTF. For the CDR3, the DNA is TGCGCCAGCAGCCAAGACGCCAGGGGGCGCGGCTACACCTTC.

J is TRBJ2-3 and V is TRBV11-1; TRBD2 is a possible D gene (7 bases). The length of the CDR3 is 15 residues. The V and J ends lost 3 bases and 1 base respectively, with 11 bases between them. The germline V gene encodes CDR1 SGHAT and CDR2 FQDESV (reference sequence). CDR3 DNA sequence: TGTGCCAGCAGCTTTCGGGGGGCGGGCACAGATACGCAGTATTTT. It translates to CASSFRGAGTDTQYF.

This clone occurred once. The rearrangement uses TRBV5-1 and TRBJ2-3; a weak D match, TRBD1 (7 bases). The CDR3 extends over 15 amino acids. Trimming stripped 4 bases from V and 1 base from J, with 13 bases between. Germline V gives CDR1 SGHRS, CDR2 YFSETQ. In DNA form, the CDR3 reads TGCGCCAGCAGCCCCAGGGGGGACCGCACAGATACGCAGTATTTT. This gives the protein CASSPRGDRTDTQYF.

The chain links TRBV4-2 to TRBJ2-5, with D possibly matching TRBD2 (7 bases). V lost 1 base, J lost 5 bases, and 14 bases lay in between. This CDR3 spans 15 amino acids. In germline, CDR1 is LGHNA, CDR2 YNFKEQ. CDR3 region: CASSQAIGGAETQYF. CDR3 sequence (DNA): TGTGCCAGCAGCCAAGCGATTGGGGGGGCCGAGACCCAGTACTTC.

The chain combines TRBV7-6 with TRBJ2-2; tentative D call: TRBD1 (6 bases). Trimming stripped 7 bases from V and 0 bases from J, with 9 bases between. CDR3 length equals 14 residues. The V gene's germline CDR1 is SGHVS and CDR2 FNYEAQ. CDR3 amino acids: CASTPGANTGELFF. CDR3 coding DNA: TGTGCCAGCACCCCAGGGGCGAACACCGGGGAGCTGTTTTTT.

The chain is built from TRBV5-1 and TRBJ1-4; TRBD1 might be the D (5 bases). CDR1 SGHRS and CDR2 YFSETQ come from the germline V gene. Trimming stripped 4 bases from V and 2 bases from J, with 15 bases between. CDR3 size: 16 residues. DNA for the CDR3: TGCGCCAGCAGCCGTGCCAGGGAACTCACTAATGAAAAACTGTTTTTT. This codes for CASSRARELTNEKLFF.

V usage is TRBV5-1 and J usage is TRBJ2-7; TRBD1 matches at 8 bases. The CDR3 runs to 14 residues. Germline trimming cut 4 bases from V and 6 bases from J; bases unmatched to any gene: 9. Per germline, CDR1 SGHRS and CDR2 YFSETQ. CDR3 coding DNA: TGCGCCAGCAGCCCGGGACAGGTCGATGGCGAGCAGTACTTC. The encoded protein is CASSPGQVDGEQYF. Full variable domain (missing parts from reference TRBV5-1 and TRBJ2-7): KAGVTQTPRYLIKTRGQQVTLSCSPISGHRSVSWYQQTPGQGLQFLFEYFSETQRNKGNFPGRFSGRQFSNSRSEMNVSTLELGDSALYLCASSPGQVDGEQYFGPGTRLTVT.

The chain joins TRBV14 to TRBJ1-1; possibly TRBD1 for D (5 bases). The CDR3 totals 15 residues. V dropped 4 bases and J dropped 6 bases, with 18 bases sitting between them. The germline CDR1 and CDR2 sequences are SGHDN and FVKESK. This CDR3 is CASSLRGLPEAEAFF. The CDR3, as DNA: TGTGCCAGCAGCCTTCGGGGCCTTCCCGAGGCTGAAGCTTTCTTT.

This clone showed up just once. The CDR3 is CASSFWDTEAFF. The CDR3 DNA reads as TGTGCCAGCAGCTTTTGGGACACTGAAGCTTTCTTT. J is TRBJ1-1 and V is TRBV7-9; D ambiguous. Germline V gives CDR1 SEHNR, CDR2 FQNEAQ (reference sequence). Between the trimmed V and J ends, which lost 3 bases and 3 bases, there was a span of 5 bases. This CDR3 is 12 amino acids long.